This T cell receptor beta chain was sequenced for a study of blood T cell repertoires in COVID-19. Study details: PBMCs, B-cell-depleted T cells, or T cells provided the cDNA or gDNA that made up the material.

With V trimmed by 4 bases and J by 8 bases, 14 bases remained unmatched. Per germline, CDR1 MNHNS and CDR2 SASEGT. This CDR3 region has 16 residues. The protocol was immunoSEQ multiplex PCR, while the TCRdb copy is restricted to in-frame clones and leaves out a portion. The table shows some 260,000 clones, with 70% to 85% occurring only once. This TCR was sampled from a man older than 75 with acute or convalescent COVID-19. This chain joins TRBV6-1 and TRBJ2-1; 7 bases align to TRBD1. The sample consisted of peripheral blood. The CDR3 sequence: CASSGVPGQRRDEQFF. The CDR3 DNA follows: TGTGCCAGCAGTGGGGTACCGGGACAGCGTCGGGATGAGCAGTTCTTC.